The T cell receptor (beta chain) described here comes from a study of blood T cell repertoires in COVID-19. The CDR3 is 16 amino acids. Unmatched junction bases numbered 6, after V lost 1 base and J lost 3 bases. The germline gives CDR1 SGHTA, CDR2 FQGTGA. Original handling: Using reference gene primer amplification, nucleated cell counts were estimated. TCRdb's table, derived via immunoSEQ multiplex PCR, lists solely in-frame clones and lacks some. V, J and clone size are those of that table, while D and trimming were read from the DNA. Found here are roughly 80,000 clones, about nine tenths of them singletons; the top ten hold under 7.5%.

The sequence came from an elderly woman with acute or convalescent COVID-19. The chain is built from TRBV7-3 and TRBJ2-3; TRBD2 matches 8 bases. Input material: peripheral blood. CDR3: CASSLRAGGGTDTQYF. As DNA, the CDR3 is TGTGCCAGCAGCTTAAGGGCGGGAGGAGGGACAGATACGCAGTATTTT.